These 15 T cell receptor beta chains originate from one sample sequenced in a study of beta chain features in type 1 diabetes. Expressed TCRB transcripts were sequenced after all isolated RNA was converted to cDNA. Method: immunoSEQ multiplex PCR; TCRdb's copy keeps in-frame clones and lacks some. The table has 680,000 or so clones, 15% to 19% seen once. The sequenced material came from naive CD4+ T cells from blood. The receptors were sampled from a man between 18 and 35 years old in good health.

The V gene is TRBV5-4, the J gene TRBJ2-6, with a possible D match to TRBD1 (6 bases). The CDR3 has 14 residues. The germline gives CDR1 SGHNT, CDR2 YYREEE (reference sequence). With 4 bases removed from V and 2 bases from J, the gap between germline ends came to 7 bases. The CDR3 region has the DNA TGTGCCAGCAGCCGACAGGCTGGGGCCAACGTCCTGACTTTC. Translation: CASSRQAGANVLTF.

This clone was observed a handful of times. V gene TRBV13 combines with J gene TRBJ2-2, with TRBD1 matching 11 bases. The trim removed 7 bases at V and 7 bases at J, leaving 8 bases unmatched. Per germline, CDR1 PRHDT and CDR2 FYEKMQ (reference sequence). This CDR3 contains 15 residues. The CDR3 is CASIVGQGVHGELFF. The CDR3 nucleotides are TGTGCCAGCATCGTGGGACAGGGGGTGCACGGGGAGCTGTTTTTT.

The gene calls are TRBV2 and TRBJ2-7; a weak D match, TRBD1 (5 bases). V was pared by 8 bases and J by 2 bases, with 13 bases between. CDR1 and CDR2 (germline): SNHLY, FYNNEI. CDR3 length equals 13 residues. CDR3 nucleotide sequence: TGTGCCAGCTGGCGCAGGGATACCTACGAGCAGTACTTC. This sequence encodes CASWRRDTYEQYF.

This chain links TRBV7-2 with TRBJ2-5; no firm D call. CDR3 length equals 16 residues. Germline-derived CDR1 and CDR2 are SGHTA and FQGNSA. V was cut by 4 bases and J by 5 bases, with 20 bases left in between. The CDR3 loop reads CASSWSRLHIGETQYF. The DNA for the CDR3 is TGTGCCAGCAGCTGGTCCCGACTTCACATAGGGGAGACCCAGTACTTC. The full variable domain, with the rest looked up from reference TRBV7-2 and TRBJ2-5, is GAGVSQSPSNKVTEKGKDVELRCDPISGHTALYWYRQSLGQGLEFLIYFQGNSAPDKSGLPSDRFSAERTGGSVSTLTIQRTQQEDSAVYLCASSWSRLHIGETQYFGPGTRLLVL.

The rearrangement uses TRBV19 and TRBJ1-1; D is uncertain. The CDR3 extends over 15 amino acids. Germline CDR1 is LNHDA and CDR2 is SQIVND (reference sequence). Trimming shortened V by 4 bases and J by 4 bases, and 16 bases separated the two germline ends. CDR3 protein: CASSTPWEGFTEAFF. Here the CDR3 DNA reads TGTGCCAGTAGTACCCCCTGGGAGGGTTTCACTGAAGCTTTCTTT.

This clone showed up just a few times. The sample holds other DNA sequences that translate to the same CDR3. CDR3 residues: CSARVQETQYF. Here the CDR3 DNA reads TGCAGTGCTAGAGTTCAAGAGACCCAGTACTTC. The chain has TRBV20-1 and TRBJ2-5; D unresolved. Germline V CDR1 and CDR2: DFQATT, SNEGSKA (reference sequence). Trimming pared 1 base from V and 2 bases from J, leaving 2 bases between. The CDR3 runs to 11 residues.

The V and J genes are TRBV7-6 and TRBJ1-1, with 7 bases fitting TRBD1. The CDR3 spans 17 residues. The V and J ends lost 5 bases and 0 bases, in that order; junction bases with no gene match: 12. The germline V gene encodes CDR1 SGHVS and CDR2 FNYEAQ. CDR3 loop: CASSRRAGGRVNTEAFF. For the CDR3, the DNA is TGTGCCAGCAGCCGTCGGGCAGGGGGTCGGGTGAACACTGAAGCTTTCTTT.

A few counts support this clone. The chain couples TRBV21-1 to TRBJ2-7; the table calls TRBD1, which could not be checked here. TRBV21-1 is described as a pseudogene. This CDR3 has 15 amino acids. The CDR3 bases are TGTGCCAGCAGCAAACGCAGGGGACGAAGAGAAGAGCAGTACTTC. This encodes CASSKRRGRREEQYF.

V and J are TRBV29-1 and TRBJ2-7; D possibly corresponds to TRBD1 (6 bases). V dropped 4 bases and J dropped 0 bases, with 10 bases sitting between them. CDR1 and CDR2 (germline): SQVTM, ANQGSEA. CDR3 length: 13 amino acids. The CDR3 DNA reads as TGCAGCGTTGTGGACAGAAGCTCCTACGAGCAGTACTTC. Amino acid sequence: CSVVDRSSYEQYF.

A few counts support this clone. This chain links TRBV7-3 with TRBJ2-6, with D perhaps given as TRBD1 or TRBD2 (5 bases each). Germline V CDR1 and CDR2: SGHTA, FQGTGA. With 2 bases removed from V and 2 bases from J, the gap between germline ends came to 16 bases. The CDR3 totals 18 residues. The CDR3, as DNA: TGTGCCAGCAGCTTATACGGGGCCTTTAATGCTGGGGCCAACGTCCTGACTTTC. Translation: CASSLYGAFNAGANVLTF.

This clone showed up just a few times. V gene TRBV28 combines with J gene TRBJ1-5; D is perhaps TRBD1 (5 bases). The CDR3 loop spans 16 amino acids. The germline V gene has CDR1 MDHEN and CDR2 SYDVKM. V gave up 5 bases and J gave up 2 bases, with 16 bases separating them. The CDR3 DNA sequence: TGTGCCAGCAGTCCACCTTCAGGGTTGCGCAATCAGCCCCAGCATTTT. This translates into CASSPPSGLRNQPQHF.

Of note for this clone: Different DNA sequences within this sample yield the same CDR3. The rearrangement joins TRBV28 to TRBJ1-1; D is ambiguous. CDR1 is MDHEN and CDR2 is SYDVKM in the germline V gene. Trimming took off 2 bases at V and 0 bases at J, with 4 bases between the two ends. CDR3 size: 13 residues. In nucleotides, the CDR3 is TGTGCCAGCAGTTTAAGGGTGAACACTGAAGCTTTCTTT. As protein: CASSLRVNTEAFF.

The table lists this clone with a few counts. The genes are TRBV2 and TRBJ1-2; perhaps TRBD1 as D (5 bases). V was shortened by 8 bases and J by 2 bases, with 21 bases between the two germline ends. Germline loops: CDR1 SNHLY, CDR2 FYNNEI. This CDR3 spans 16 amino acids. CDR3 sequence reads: CASSSSHSRANYGYTF. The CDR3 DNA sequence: TGTGCCAGCTCAAGCTCCCACAGCAGGGCAAACTATGGCTACACCTTC.

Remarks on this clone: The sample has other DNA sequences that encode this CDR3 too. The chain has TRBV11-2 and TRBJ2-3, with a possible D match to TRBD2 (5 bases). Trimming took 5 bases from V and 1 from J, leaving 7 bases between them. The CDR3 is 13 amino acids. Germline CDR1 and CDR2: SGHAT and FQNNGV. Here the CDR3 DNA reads TGTGCCAGCAGCCCCGGGGGCACAGATACGCAGTATTTT. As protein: CASSPGGTDTQYF. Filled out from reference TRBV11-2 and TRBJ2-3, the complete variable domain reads EAGVAQSPRYKIIEKRQSVAFWCNPISGHATLYWYQQILGQGPKLLIQFQNNGVVDDSQLPKDRFSAERLKGVDSTLKIQPAKLEDSAVYLCASSPGGTDTQYFGPGTRLTVL.

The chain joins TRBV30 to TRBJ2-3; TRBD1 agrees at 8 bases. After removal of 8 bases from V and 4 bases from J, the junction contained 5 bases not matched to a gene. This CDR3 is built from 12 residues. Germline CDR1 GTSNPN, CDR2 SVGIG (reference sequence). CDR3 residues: CAIQGAADTQYF. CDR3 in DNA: TGTGCCATTCAGGGGGCTGCAGATACGCAGTATTTT.